This TCR beta chain was sequenced during a study of blood T cell repertoires in COVID-19. The table came from immunoSEQ multiplex PCR; TCRdb's copy has only in-frame clones and leaves some out. The sample includes more than 200,000 clones, around 80% seen only once; the top ten take about 4%. Germline CDR1 reads SGHRS; CDR2 reads YFSETQ. The CDR3 is 13 residues long. The V segment lost 7 bases and the J segment 4 bases; nucleotides outside the gene matches: 7. This chain uses TRBV5-1 with TRBJ1-1; 7 bases are a match to TRBD1. The sequenced sample consisted of PBMCs or T cells enriched from blood (not recorded which). This sequence originates from a man aged 25-45 years with acute COVID-19. The CDR3 nucleotides are TGCGCCAGCGACCCAGGGGGTTTCACTGAAGCTTTCTTT. Protein product: CASDPGGFTEAFF. Full variable domain (outside the CDR3, taken from reference TRBV5-1 and TRBJ1-1): KAGVTQTPRYLIKTRGQQVTLSCSPISGHRSVSWYQQTPGQGLQFLFEYFSETQRNKGNFPGRFSGRQFSNSRSEMNVSTLELGDSALYLCASDPGGFTEAFFGQGTRLTVV.